A single sample gave rise to the 31 T cell receptor beta chains below, sequenced in a study of cytomegalovirus exposure and HLA in healthy donors. PCR used 60 Vbeta primers and 13 Jbeta primers. Clones were sequenced by immunoSEQ multiplex PCR, and TCRdb holds only the in-frame ones, with some missing. Of 150,000 to 200,000 clones listed, around four fifths were seen once; the top ten hold 1.3%. The sequenced sample was PBMCs. Every receptor here comes from a man in his thirties or forties in good health and CMV-seronegative.

This clone appeared once. The chain uses TRBV7-2 and TRBJ2-3; 9 bases map to TRBD2. The V gene's germline CDR1 is SGHTA and CDR2 FQGNSA. This CDR3 has 15 residues. With 5 bases clipped from V and 1 base from J, the junction kept 4 bases outside the gene matches. The CDR3 region is CASSGPSGGTDTQYF. Written as DNA, the CDR3 is TGTGCCAGCAGCGGTCCTAGCGGGGGCACAGATACGCAGTATTTT. The entire variable domain, with the rest obtained from reference TRBV7-2 and TRBJ2-3, is as follows: GAGVSQSPSNKVTEKGKDVELRCDPISGHTALYWYRQSLGQGLEFLIYFQGNSAPDKSGLPSDRFSAERTGGSVSTLTIQRTQQEDSAVYLCASSGPSGGTDTQYFGPGTRLTVL.

The CDR3 nucleotides read TGTGCCAGCAGCACGAGGGACAGCTACCCTGAAAAACTGTTTTTT. As protein: CASSTRDSYPEKLFF. This rearrangement joins TRBV7-9 to TRBJ1-4; 7 bases match TRBD1. The CDR3 covers 15 residues. Trimming at V came to 5 bases and at J to 7 bases, leaving 10 bases not matched to a gene. Germline assignment: CDR1 SEHNR and CDR2 FQNEAQ (reference sequence). Together with reference TRBV7-9 and TRBJ1-4, the CDR3 gives the full variable domain: DTGVSQNPRHKITKRGQNVTFRCDPISEHNRLYWYRQTLGQGPEFLTYFQNEAQLEKSRLLSDRFSAERPKGSFSTLEIQRTEQGDSAMYLCASSTRDSYPEKLFFGSGTQLSVL.

This sequence joins TRBV30 and TRBJ1-6, with D unresolved. CDR3 size: 14 residues. Trimming took off 4 bases at V and 7 bases at J, with 14 bases between the two ends. Germline CDR1 reads GTSNPN; CDR2 reads SVGIG (reference sequence). The CDR3 sequence: CAWIRDSQNSPLHF. The CDR3 nucleotides read TGTGCCTGGATCCGGGATAGCCAAAATTCACCCCTCCACTTT.

V usage is TRBV11-2 and J usage is TRBJ2-4; the D is unclear. Trimming removed 4 bases from V and 3 bases from J, with 10 bases in between. Germline values: CDR1 SGHAT, CDR2 FQNNGV. The CDR3 has 14 amino acids. The CDR3 coding sequence is TGTGCCAGCAGCTCCACTGTATTCAAAAACATTCAGTACTTC. Amino acids: CASSSTVFKNIQYF.

The chain recombines TRBV5-4 with TRBJ2-2; TRBD1 is a possible D gene (6 bases). Trimming removed 4 bases at V and 8 bases at J, with 18 bases between. The CDR3 is 15 residues long. Per germline, CDR1 SGHNT and CDR2 YYREEE (reference sequence). The CDR3 sequence: CASSPGLSRGGELFF. The DNA of the CDR3 is TGTGCCAGCAGCCCCGGACTCTCAAGGGGGGGGGAGCTGTTTTTT.

Concerning this clone itself: At one boundary the junction diverges from the germline segment, which might be a read error. The V gene is TRBV9, the J gene TRBJ1-1; D possibly corresponds to TRBD1 (5 bases). From germline, CDR1 is SGDLS and CDR2 YYNGEE. The CDR3 extends over 15 amino acids. The CDR3 here is CASSVTGHMNTEVFF. The CDR3 nucleotides are TGTGCCAGCAGCGTTACAGGTCACATGAACACTGAAGTTTTCTTT.

A single count supports this clone. CDR3 in DNA: TGTGCCAGCAGCGTAGATCCAGGGGATCAGCCCCAGCATTTT. This encodes CASSVDPGDQPQHF. The V and J genes are TRBV9 and TRBJ1-5, with D perhaps matching TRBD1 (6 bases). The CDR3 is made up of 14 amino acids. Looked up from germline, CDR1 is SGDLS and CDR2 is YYNGEE. V lost 0 bases and J 5 bases, leaving 9 bases between the germline ends.

The CDR3 DNA is TGTGCCAGCAGTTTTCAACAGTTCTACGAGCAGTACTTC. Protein: CASSFQQFYEQYF. The chain links TRBV27 to TRBJ2-7; no definite D call. The CDR3 sequence is 13 residues long. The V gene's germline CDR1 is MNHEY and CDR2 SMNVEV (reference sequence). Trimming shortened V by 3 bases and J by 3 bases, and 9 bases separated the two germline ends.

J is TRBJ1-1 and V is TRBV30; maybe TRBD1 (5 bases). V was pared by 1 base and J by 11 bases, with 11 bases between. Germline CDR1 GTSNPN, CDR2 SVGIG (reference sequence). There are 11 residues in the CDR3. CDR3 loop: CAWSDVRVAFF. CDR3 nucleotide sequence: TGTGCCTGGAGTGACGTCAGGGTGGCTTTCTTT. The variable domain in full, with the rest retrieved from reference TRBV30 and TRBJ1-1, is SQTIHQWPATLVQPVGSPLSLECTVEGTSNPNLYWYRQAAGRGLQLLFYSVGIGQISSEVPQNLSASRPQDRQFILSSKKLLLSDSGFYLCAWSDVRVAFFGQGTRLTVV.

The chain joins TRBV30 to TRBJ1-5, with D possibly being TRBD1 (6 bases). V lost 4 bases, J lost 5 bases, and 15 bases lay in between. The CDR3 runs to 14 residues. CDR1 is GTSNPN, CDR2 SVGIG, per germline (reference sequence). The CDR3 loop reads CAWNLGGGDQPQHF. The CDR3 DNA reads as TGTGCCTGGAATTTAGGGGGAGGGGATCAGCCCCAGCATTTT. The full variable domain, with the rest looked up from reference TRBV30 and TRBJ1-5, is SQTIHQWPATLVQPVGSPLSLECTVEGTSNPNLYWYRQAAGRGLQLLFYSVGIGQISSEVPQNLSASRPQDRQFILSSKKLLLSDSGFYLCAWNLGGGDQPQHFGDGTRLSIL.

This clone has only one observation. This chain uses TRBV19 with TRBJ2-5; 10 positions agree with TRBD2. Per germline, CDR1 LNHDA and CDR2 SQIVND (reference sequence). This CDR3 is built from 16 residues. The J segment lost 2 bases and the V segment lost 3 bases, leaving 6 bases of the junction unmatched. CDR3 residues: CASSIGLAARQETQYF. Here the CDR3 DNA reads TGTGCCAGTAGTATCGGACTAGCGGCCCGGCAAGAGACCCAGTACTTC.

This clone was found once. V usage is TRBV19 and J usage is TRBJ2-1, with unresolved D. Germline CDR1 and CDR2: LNHDA and SQIVND (reference sequence). This CDR3 has 12 amino acids. V gave up 1 base and J gave up 7 bases, with 5 bases separating them. DNA for the CDR3: TGTGCCAGTAGTATAGTGGAGAATGAGCAGTTCTTC. This translates into CASSIVENEQFF. The full variable domain, completed using reference TRBV19 and TRBJ2-1, is DGGITQSPKYLFRKEGQNVTLSCEQNLNHDAMYWYRQDPGQGLRLIYYSQIVNDFQKGDIAEGYSVSREKKESFPLTVTSAQKNPTAFYLCASSIVENEQFFGPGTRLTVL.

The V call is TRBV6-5, the J call TRBJ2-7, with 7 bases identical to TRBD1. The CDR3 contains 14 residues. Germline V gene lookup returns CDR1 MNHEY and CDR2 SVGAGI. V dropped 2 bases and J dropped 3; count of bases not matched to a gene: 4. In DNA, the CDR3 is TGTGCCAGCAGTTACCAGGGGGACCTCTACGAGCAGTACTTC. Protein product: CASSYQGDLYEQYF.

The chain joins TRBV4-1 to TRBJ2-5; 11 bases are a match to TRBD2. This CDR3 is built from 16 residues. The trim removed 1 base at V and 5 bases at J, leaving 6 bases unmatched. Germline values: CDR1 MGHRA, CDR2 YSYEKL. CDR3 sequence reads: CASSQVGSGRGETQYF. The DNA of the CDR3 is TGCGCCAGCAGCCAAGTGGGTAGCGGGAGGGGGGAGACCCAGTACTTC.

The CDR3 here is CASSLFTPSGGIIRETQYF. In DNA form, the CDR3 reads TGTGCCAGCAGCTTATTTACTCCGTCGGGCGGGATAATTCGGGAGACCCAGTACTTC. This chain joins TRBV11-2 and TRBJ2-5; maybe TRBD2 (6 bases). The CDR3 spans 19 residues. Germline V gives CDR1 SGHAT, CDR2 FQNNGV. Trimming removed 2 bases from V and 5 bases from J, with 27 bases in between. Combining the CDR3 with reference TRBV11-2 and TRBJ2-5 gives the whole variable domain EAGVAQSPRYKIIEKRQSVAFWCNPISGHATLYWYQQILGQGPKLLIQFQNNGVVDDSQLPKDRFSAERLKGVDSTLKIQPAKLEDSAVYLCASSLFTPSGGIIRETQYFGPGTRLLVL.

This clone came up a few times. The gene calls are TRBV21-1 and TRBJ2-3; the table's D call, TRBD1, has no DNA check behind it. TRBV21-1 is a known pseudogene. CDR3 length: 18 amino acids. In DNA, the CDR3 is TGTGCCAGCAGCAAAGACGGTCCGACAGGGGAGAGCACAGATACGCAGTATTTT. This sequence encodes CASSKDGPTGESTDTQYF.

The V gene is TRBV5-1, the J gene TRBJ2-3; 12 bases fit TRBD2. The V gene's germline CDR1 is SGHRS and CDR2 YFSETQ. CDR3 length equals 16 residues. J lost 5 bases, V lost 3 bases, and 7 bases had no gene match. The CDR3, as DNA: TGCGCCAGCAGCTCCGGACTAGCGGGGTTGATAGATACGCAGTATTTT. Translated: CASSSGLAGLIDTQYF.

The chain is built from TRBV7-9 and TRBJ1-4; D possibly corresponds to TRBD1 (5 bases). Trimming took 1 base from V and 7 from J, leaving 10 bases between them. The CDR3 runs to 14 residues. The germline V gene encodes CDR1 SEHNR and CDR2 FQNEAQ (reference sequence). The CDR3 DNA is TGTGCCAGCAGCTTAGTGGGGCCGAGTGAAAAACTGTTTTTT. As protein: CASSLVGPSEKLFF.

A few counts support this clone. The chain uses TRBV7-2 and TRBJ1-3; D is unclear. The ends were cut back, 6 bases at V and 0 bases at J, with 12 bases in the middle. The CDR3 runs 15 residues. Germline CDR1 reads SGHTA; CDR2 reads FQGNSA. The CDR3 coding sequence is TGTGCCAGCAGTTCGTACGGGAGCTCTGGAAACACCATATATTTT. It specifies CASSSYGSSGNTIYF.

There are a few counts of this clone. V usage is TRBV19 and J usage is TRBJ2-7, with 10 bases aligning to TRBD2. The CDR3 consists of 15 residues. Germline V gene lookup returns CDR1 LNHDA and CDR2 SQIVND (reference sequence). After removal of 4 bases from V and 3 bases from J, the junction contained 6 bases not matched to a gene. The CDR3 DNA sequence: TGTGCCAGTAGTACCGGGACTAGCGCGCTCTACGAGCAGTACTTC. This sequence encodes CASSTGTSALYEQYF.

The chain couples TRBV28 to TRBJ2-6; 7 bases are shared with TRBD1. Trimming took 5 bases from V and 4 from J; bases not matched to a gene: 8. The CDR3 covers 16 residues. CDR1 is MDHEN, CDR2 SYDVKM, per germline. The CDR3 sequence: CASSGNRGIGANVLTF. CDR3 nucleotides: TGTGCCAGCAGTGGAAACAGGGGCATCGGGGCCAACGTCCTGACTTTC. Combining the CDR3 with reference TRBV28 and TRBJ2-6 gives the whole variable domain DVKVTQSSRYLVKRTGEKVFLECVQDMDHENMFWYRQDPGLGLRLIYFSYDVKMKEKGDIPEGYSVSREKKERFSLILESASTNQTSMYLCASSGNRGIGANVLTFGAGSRLTVL.

In this sample, this clone turned up a few times. The chain couples TRBV6-5 to TRBJ1-4; TRBD1 matches 8 bases. The ends lost 5 bases at V and 8 bases at J; junction bases unmatched: 7. CDR1 MNHEY and CDR2 SVGAGI come from the germline V gene. CDR3 length equals 14 residues. The CDR3 bases are TGTGCCAGCAGTCCGGACAGGGCCTCAGAAAAACTGTTTTTT. Amino acids: CASSPDRASEKLFF.

V and J are TRBV21-1 and TRBJ2-5; the table assigns TRBD2, which was not confirmed against the DNA. TRBJ2-7 explains the end of the DNA better; the J call may be wrong. TRBV21-1 is deemed a pseudogene. There are 20 residues in the CDR3. In DNA form, the CDR3 reads TGTGCCACTAGGTCCCTATACACGGTGGGAAAAAGGCGGGAGTTGAACGAGCAGTACTTC. This codes for CATRSLYTVGKRRELNEQYF.

The genes are TRBV5-1 and TRBJ2-1; D is ambiguous. The CDR3 loop spans 14 amino acids. In germline, CDR1 is SGHRS, CDR2 YFSETQ. Trimming removed 4 bases from V and 6 bases from J, with 14 bases in between. The DNA of the CDR3 is TGCGCCAGCAGCCCGGCGGCGGTAGGCAATGAGCAGTTCTTC. Protein: CASSPAAVGNEQFF.

This clone has a handful of counts. The chain recombines TRBV29-1 with TRBJ2-3, with D hard to call. This CDR3 is 12 amino acids long. V lost 7 bases and J lost 0, with 8 bases in between. Germline loops: CDR1 SQVTM, CDR2 ANQGSEA. CDR3 nucleotide sequence: TGCAGCGGAGCGTCTAGCACAGATACGCAGTATTTT. Translation gives CSGASSTDTQYF.

The chain links TRBV6-5 to TRBJ2-3; 9 positions agree with TRBD2. The CDR3 spans 15 residues. With V trimmed by 5 bases and J by 0 bases, 3 bases remained unmatched. Germline CDR1 reads MNHEY; CDR2 reads SVGAGI. The CDR3 nucleotides are TGTGCCAGCAGTCTAGCGGGAAAGAGCACAGATACGCAGTATTTT. Translating it yields CASSLAGKSTDTQYF.

The chain uses TRBV2 and TRBJ1-3; D remains unclear. This CDR3 contains 13 residues. Germline V gene data show CDR1 as SNHLY and CDR2 as FYNNEI. V lost 8 bases to trimming and J lost 1 base, with 9 bases between them. The CDR3 DNA is TGTGCCAGCCTGACAAAATCTGGAAACACCATATATTTT. Its protein is CASLTKSGNTIYF.

This rearrangement joins TRBV2 to TRBJ2-7, with 9 positions matching TRBD2. Germline V gives CDR1 SNHLY, CDR2 FYNNEI. The CDR3 is made up of 16 amino acids. J was trimmed by 5 bases and V by 4 bases; bases with no gene match: 12. The CDR3 here is CASSATRDSGSNEQYF. The CDR3 DNA follows: TGTGCCAGCAGTGCTACCCGGGATAGCGGGAGTAACGAGCAGTACTTC. Supplemented by reference TRBV2 and TRBJ2-7, the full variable domain reads EPEVTQTPSHQVTQMGQEVILRCVPISNHLYFYWYRQILGQKVEFLVSFYNNEISEKSEIFDDQFSVERPDGSNFTLKIRSTKLEDSAMYFCASSATRDSGSNEQYFGPGTRLTVT.

The gene calls are TRBV18 and TRBJ2-3, with 9 bases lining up with TRBD2. J gave up 7 bases and V 3 bases, and 11 bases lay outside the gene matches. CDR3 size: 16 residues. Per germline, CDR1 KGHSH and CDR2 LQKENI. This CDR3 is CASSPLVAGEGNTQYF. The CDR3, as DNA: TGTGCCAGCTCACCGTTGGTAGCGGGAGAAGGAAATACGCAGTATTTT.

The chain joins TRBV19 to TRBJ2-7; 11 nucleotides line up with TRBD2. The length of the CDR3 is 17 residues. Unmatched junction bases numbered 13, after V lost 9 bases and J lost 0 bases. Germline-derived CDR1 and CDR2 are LNHDA and SQIVND (reference sequence). The CDR3 DNA sequence: TGTGCCAGAGGTAGCGGGAGGGAAAAGCCGAGCTCCTACGAGCAGTACTTC. This gives the protein CARGSGREKPSSYEQYF.

The chain carries TRBV7-2 and TRBJ2-1; 12 nucleotides line up with TRBD2. The J segment lost 7 bases and the V segment lost 3 bases, leaving 4 bases of the junction unmatched. This CDR3 is 15 amino acids long. The V gene's germline CDR1 is SGHTA and CDR2 FQGNSA. CDR3: CASSFRTSGVNEQFF. The DNA for the CDR3 is TGTGCCAGCAGCTTCCGGACTAGCGGGGTAAATGAGCAGTTCTTC. The complete variable domain, with remaining parts taken from reference TRBV7-2 and TRBJ2-1, reads GAGVSQSPSNKVTEKGKDVELRCDPISGHTALYWYRQSLGQGLEFLIYFQGNSAPDKSGLPSDRFSAERTGGSVSTLTIQRTQQEDSAVYLCASSFRTSGVNEQFFGPGTRLTVL.